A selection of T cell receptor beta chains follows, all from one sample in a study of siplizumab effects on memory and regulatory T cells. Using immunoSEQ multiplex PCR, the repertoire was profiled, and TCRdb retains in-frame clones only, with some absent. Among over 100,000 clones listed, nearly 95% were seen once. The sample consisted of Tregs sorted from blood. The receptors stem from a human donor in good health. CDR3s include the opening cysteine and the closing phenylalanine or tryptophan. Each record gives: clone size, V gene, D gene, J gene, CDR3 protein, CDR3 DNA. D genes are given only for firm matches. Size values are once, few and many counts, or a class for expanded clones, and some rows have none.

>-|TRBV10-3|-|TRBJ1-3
CATGPGGGSGNTIYF
TGTGCCACCGGCCCGGGGGGGGGCTCTGGAAACACCATATATTTT
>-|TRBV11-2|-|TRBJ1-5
CASSLDGGAGQPQHF
TGTGCCAGCAGCTTAGATGGGGGGGCAGGTCAGCCCCAGCATTTT
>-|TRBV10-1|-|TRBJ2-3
CASSESDPTTDTQYF
TGCGCCAGCAGTGAGTCAGATCCAACAACGGATACGCAGTATTTT
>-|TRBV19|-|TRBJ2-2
CASSMNRGRGTGELFF
TGTGCCAGTAGTATGAACCGGGGCCGTGGCACCGGGGAGCTGTTTTTT
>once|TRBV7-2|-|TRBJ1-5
CASSLGGSQHF
TGTGCCAGCAGCCTGGGGGGATCTCAGCATTTT
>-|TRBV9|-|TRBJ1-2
CASSGNTGFGEGYTF
TGTGCCAGCAGCGGTAACACCGGGTTCGGAGAGGGCTACACCTTC
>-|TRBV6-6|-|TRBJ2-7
CASSYSRFYEQYF
TGTGCCAGCAGTTACTCTAGATTCTACGAGCAGTACTTC
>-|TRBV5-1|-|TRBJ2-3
CASSFRHTVTDTQYF
TGCGCCAGCAGTTTTAGGCACACGGTCACAGATACGCAGTATTTT
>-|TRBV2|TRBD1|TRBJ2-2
CASARGQANTGELFF
TGTGCCAGCGCACGGGGACAGGCAAACACCGGGGAGCTGTTTTTT
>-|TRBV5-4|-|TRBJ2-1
CASSLFRGGRLNEQFF
TGTGCCAGCAGCTTGTTTAGGGGCGGCCGTCTTAATGAGCAGTTCTTC
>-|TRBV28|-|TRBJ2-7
CASSNVGAYEQYF
TGTGCCAGCTCTAATGTCGGGGCCTACGAGCAGTACTTC
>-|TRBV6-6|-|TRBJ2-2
CASSQSVTGELFF
TGTGCCAGCAGCCAATCGGTGACCGGGGAGCTGTTTTTT
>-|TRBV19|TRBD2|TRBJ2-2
CASSGLAGNAGELFF
TGTGCCAGTAGTGGACTAGCGGGAAACGCCGGGGAGCTGTTTTTT
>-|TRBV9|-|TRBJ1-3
CASSGWSPGDTIYF
TGTGCCAGCAGTGGGTGGTCCCCTGGGGACACCATATATTTT
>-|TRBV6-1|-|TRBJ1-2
CASSEGRSYGYTF
TGTGCCAGCAGTGAAGGGCGGAGCTATGGCTACACCTTC
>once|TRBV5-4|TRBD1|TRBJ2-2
CASSRFGQGSAGELFF
TGTGCCAGCAGTCGATTTGGACAGGGAAGTGCCGGGGAGCTGTTTTTT
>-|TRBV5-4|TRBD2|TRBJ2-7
CASSFAGAYEQYF
TGTGCCAGCAGCTTCGCGGGGGCCTACGAGCAGTACTTC
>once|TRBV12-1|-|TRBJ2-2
CASSFSGQGPTNTGELFF
TGTGCCAGCAGCTTTTCGGGACAGGGGCCCACGAACACCGGGGAGCTGTTTTTT
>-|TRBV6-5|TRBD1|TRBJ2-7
CASSSDRGAYEQYF
TGTGCCAGCAGTTCAGACAGGGGGGCCTACGAGCAGTACTTC
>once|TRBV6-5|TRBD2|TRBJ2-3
CASSAIAGVEYF
TGTGCCAGCAGTGCGATAGCGGGAGTTGAGTATTTT
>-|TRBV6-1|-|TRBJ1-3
CATGNTIYF
TGTGCCACAGGAAACACCATATATTTT
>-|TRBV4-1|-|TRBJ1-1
CASSQGTPLRRTEAFF
TGCGCCAGCAGCCAAGGGACGCCCCTAAGGAGGACTGAAGCTTTCTTT
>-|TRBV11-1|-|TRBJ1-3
CASSLVRDQGGTIYF
TGTGCCAGCAGCTTAGTCCGGGACCAAGGAGGCACCATATATTTT
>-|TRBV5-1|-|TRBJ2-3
CASSLETGSTDTQYF
TGCGCCAGCAGCTTGGAGACAGGTTCCACAGATACGCAGTATTTT
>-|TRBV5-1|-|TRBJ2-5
CASSSLLGGGDQETQYF
TGCGCCAGCAGCTCACTTTTGGGTGGGGGCGACCAAGAGACCCAGTACTTC
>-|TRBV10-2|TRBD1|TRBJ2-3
CASRQGAADTQYF
TGCGCCAGCAGACAGGGGGCGGCAGATACGCAGTATTTT
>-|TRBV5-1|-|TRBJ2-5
CASSLGDQETQYF
TGCGCCAGCAGCTTGGGAGACCAAGAGACCCAGTACTTC
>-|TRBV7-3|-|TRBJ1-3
CASSTRPGNTIYF
TGTGCCAGCAGCACTCGCCCTGGAAACACCATATATTTT
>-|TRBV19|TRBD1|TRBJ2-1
CASTDPGTGVNEQFF
TGTGCCAGTACCGACCCCGGGACAGGGGTCAATGAGCAGTTCTTC